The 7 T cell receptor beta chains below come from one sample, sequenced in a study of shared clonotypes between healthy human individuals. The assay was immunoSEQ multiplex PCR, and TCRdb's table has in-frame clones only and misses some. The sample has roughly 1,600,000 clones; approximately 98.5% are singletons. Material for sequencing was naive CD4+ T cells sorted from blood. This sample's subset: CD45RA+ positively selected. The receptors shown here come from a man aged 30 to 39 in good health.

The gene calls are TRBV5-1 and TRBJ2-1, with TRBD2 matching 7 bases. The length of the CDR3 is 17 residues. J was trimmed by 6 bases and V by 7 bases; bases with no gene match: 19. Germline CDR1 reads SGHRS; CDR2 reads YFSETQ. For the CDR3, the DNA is TGCGCCAGCCGGATGCTCGCGTCCAGCGGGATGCTCAATGAGCAGTTCTTC. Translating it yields CASRMLASSGMLNEQFF.

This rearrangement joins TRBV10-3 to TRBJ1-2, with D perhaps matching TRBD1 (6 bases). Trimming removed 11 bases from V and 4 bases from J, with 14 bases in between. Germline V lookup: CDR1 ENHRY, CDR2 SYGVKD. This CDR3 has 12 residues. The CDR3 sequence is CAVDKGGYGYTF. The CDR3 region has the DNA TGTGCCGTAGACAAAGGGGGCTATGGCTACACCTTC.

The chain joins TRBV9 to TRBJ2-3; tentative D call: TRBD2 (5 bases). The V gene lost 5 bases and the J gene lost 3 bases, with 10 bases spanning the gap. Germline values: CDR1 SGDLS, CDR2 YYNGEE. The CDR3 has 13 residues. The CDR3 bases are TGTGCCAGCAGTTACGGACTGACAGATACGCAGTATTTT. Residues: CASSYGLTDTQYF. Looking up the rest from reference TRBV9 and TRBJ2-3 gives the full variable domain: DSGVTQTPKHLITATGQRVTLRCSPRSGDLSVYWYQQSLDQGLQFLIQYYNGEERAKGNILERFSAQQFPDLHSELNLSSLELGDSALYFCASSYGLTDTQYFGPGTRLTVL.

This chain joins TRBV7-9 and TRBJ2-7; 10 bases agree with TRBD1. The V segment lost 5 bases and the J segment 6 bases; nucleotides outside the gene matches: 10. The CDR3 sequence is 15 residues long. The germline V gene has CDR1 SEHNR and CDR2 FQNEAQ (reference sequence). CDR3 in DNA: TGTGCCAGCAGCGAGAGACAGGGGGCTACCCTCGAGCAGTACTTC. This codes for CASSERQGATLEQYF.

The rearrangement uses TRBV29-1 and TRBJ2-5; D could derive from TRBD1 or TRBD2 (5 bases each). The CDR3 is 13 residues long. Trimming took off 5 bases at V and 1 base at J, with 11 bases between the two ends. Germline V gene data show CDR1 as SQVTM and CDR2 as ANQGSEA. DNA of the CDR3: TGCAGCGTTCGGGACCTAAGCCAAGAGACCCAGTACTTC. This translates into CSVRDLSQETQYF.

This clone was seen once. CDR3 region: CASTPLGPGSYEQYF. The DNA of the CDR3 is TGTGCCAGCACCCCCCTCGGTCCAGGGTCCTACGAGCAGTACTTC. The chain recombines TRBV6-5 with TRBJ2-7; D is perhaps TRBD1 (5 bases). The ends were cut back, 7 bases at V and 1 base at J, with 17 bases in the middle. Germline assignment: CDR1 MNHEY and CDR2 SVGAGI. This CDR3 has 15 amino acids.

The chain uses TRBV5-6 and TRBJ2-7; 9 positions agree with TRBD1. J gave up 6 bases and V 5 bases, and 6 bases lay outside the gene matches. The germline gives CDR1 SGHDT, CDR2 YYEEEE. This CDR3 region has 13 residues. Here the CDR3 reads CASSRDRASEQYF. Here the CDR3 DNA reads TGTGCCAGCAGTCGGGACAGGGCCTCCGAGCAGTACTTC.